Listed below are T cell receptor beta chains from one sample, sequenced in a study of radiotherapy plus CTLA-4 blockade in lung cancer. TCRdb's table, derived via immunoSEQ multiplex PCR, lists solely in-frame clones and lacks some. The data contain approximately 40,000 clones, 80% to 90% of them singletons. This specimen was peripheral blood, taken from a patient treated with radiotherapy plus ipilimumab. These TCRs come from a human donor with non-small cell lung cancer whose response to radiotherapy plus ipilimumab could not be evaluated. The CDR3 runs from the conserved cysteine through the conserved F or W. The order of the fields is V gene, D gene, J gene, CDR3 length, clone size, CDR3 DNA, CDR3 protein. A D gene is named only where the DNA matches it firmly. The size field is filled for only some rows; it gives once, few, many or a size class.

V: TRBV10-2
D: TRBD2
J: TRBJ2-5
length: 13
size: few
DNA: TGCGCCAGCGGGCGGGAGAAGGGAGAGACCCAGTACTTC
CDR3: CASGREKGETQYF

V: TRBV5-4
D: -
J: TRBJ2-2
length: 15
size: -
DNA: TGTGCCAGCAGCTTGGGAGGGAGAAACACCGGGGAGCTGTTTTTT
CDR3: CASSLGGRNTGELFF

V: TRBV7-3
D: TRBD1
J: TRBJ2-2
length: 16
size: -
DNA: TGTGCCAGCAGCTTAGTCAGGGGGCCGGGCACCGGGGAGCTGTTTTTT
CDR3: CASSLVRGPGTGELFF

V: TRBV6-6
D: TRBD2
J: TRBJ2-7
length: 15
size: -
DNA: TGTGCCAGCTTCGGGGGGGGGACTAGCAGCTACGAGCAGTACTTC
CDR3: CASFGGGTSSYEQYF

V: TRBV7-9
D: -
J: TRBJ2-7
length: 13
size: -
DNA: TGTGCCAGCAGCTTAGCTTCTGGGGGGGAGCAGTACTTC
CDR3: CASSLASGGEQYF

V: TRBV28
D: TRBD1
J: TRBJ2-7
length: 13
size: -
DNA: TGTGCCAGCAAACAGACCACAGGGGGAGAGCAGTACTTC
CDR3: CASKQTTGGEQYF

V: TRBV2
D: -
J: TRBJ1-2
length: 16
size: few
DNA: TGTGCCAGCAGTGAACTCGGCCGCGGCTCTAGCTATGGCTACACCTTC
CDR3: CASSELGRGSSYGYTF

V: TRBV9
D: -
J: TRBJ2-3
length: 15
size: -
DNA: TGTGCCAGCAGCGCCTGGGGGCTCCGCACAGATACGCAGTATTTT
CDR3: CASSAWGLRTDTQYF

V: TRBV6-5
D: -
J: TRBJ1-2
length: 15
size: -
DNA: TGTGCCAGCAGAATCCGCGGGGCAACTAACTATGGCTACACCTTC
CDR3: CASRIRGATNYGYTF

V: TRBV6-6
D: TRBD2
J: TRBJ2-3
length: 16
size: -
DNA: TGTGCCAGCAGTCGCCATGCGGGAGGGGGCACAGATACGCAGTATTTT
CDR3: CASSRHAGGGTDTQYF

V: TRBV14
D: -
J: TRBJ1-1
length: 12
size: -
DNA: TGTGCCAGCAGCCGGTCCGGGACAATGGCTTTCTTT
CDR3: CASSRSGTMAFF

V: TRBV4-1
D: TRBD2
J: TRBJ2-7
length: 18
size: -
DNA: TGCGCCAGCAGCCAAGTATGGACTAGCGGAGGGAGCTCCTACGAGCAGTACTTC
CDR3: CASSQVWTSGGSSYEQYF

V: TRBV9
D: TRBD1
J: TRBJ2-3
length: 15
size: -
DNA: TGTGCCAGCAGCGTAGCTGGGACAGGGATAGGTACGCAGTATTTT
CDR3: CASSVAGTGIGTQYF

V: TRBV11-2
D: TRBD2
J: TRBJ2-1
length: 12
size: -
DNA: TGTGCCAGCAGCTTACAGGGACTAGGACTGTTCTTC
CDR3: CASSLQGLGLFF

V: TRBV4-2
D: -
J: TRBJ2-5
length: 14
size: -
DNA: TGTGCCAGCAGCCACCTGACAAGAACGGAGACCCAGTACTTC
CDR3: CASSHLTRTETQYF